These 26 T cell receptor beta chains share one sample of origin, sequenced in a study of neurological immune-mediated disorders. One entry per CDR3 protein results from TCRdb running MiXCR on the 5' RACE reads. The data contain more than 30,000 distinct CDR3 sequences, just over 4% of them singletons. Sequenced sample: CD4+ T cells from blood. The receptors were gathered from a woman between 35 and 50 years old in good health.

This clonotype came up many times. This rearrangement joins TRBV5-1 to TRBJ2-1, with D hard to call. This CDR3 contains 14 residues. The V end was cut by 5 bases, the J end by 4 bases, with 13 bases between. Germline CDR1 SGHRS, CDR2 YFSETQ. CDR3 in amino acids: CASSSIQTYNEQFF. The CDR3 coding sequence is TGCGCCAGCAGTTCCATACAGACTTACAATGAGCAGTTCTTC. Variable domain in full (rest from reference TRBV5-1 and TRBJ2-1): KAGVTQTPRYLIKTRGQQVTLSCSPISGHRSVSWYQQTPGQGLQFLFEYFSETQRNKGNFPGRFSGRQFSNSRSEMNVSTLELGDSALYLCASSSIQTYNEQFFGPGTRLTVL.

This clonotype was detected ten times or more. V and J are TRBV20-1 and TRBJ1-1, with D perhaps matching TRBD1 (6 bases). The CDR3 covers 13 residues. Trimming left V 1 base short and J 5 bases short, with 11 bases between. Germline V gene lookup returns CDR1 DFQATT and CDR2 SNEGSKA (reference sequence). The CDR3 protein is CSARAQTGTEAFF. Here the CDR3 DNA reads TGCAGTGCTAGAGCACAAACAGGGACTGAAGCTTTCTTT.

This clonotype was observed at least ten times. The chain couples TRBV20-1 to TRBJ2-2; the match to TRBD2 covers 8 bases. Unmatched junction bases numbered 10, after V lost 0 bases and J lost 7 bases. The CDR3 spans 16 residues. The germline V gene has CDR1 DFQATT and CDR2 SNEGSKA (reference sequence). The CDR3 DNA reads as TGCAGTGCTAGAGATGATGGACGGGAGGGTATCGGGGAGCTGTTTTTT. Residues: CSARDDGREGIGELFF.

Ten or more counts support this clonotype. CDR3: CASSPGRLAGESLEYF. The CDR3 DNA reads as TGTGCCAGCAGCCCAGGGAGGCTAGCGGGAGAATCATTGGAGTACTTC. The chain carries TRBV7-2 and TRBJ2-4; 10 nucleotides agree with TRBD2. Germline V gene lookup returns CDR1 SGHTA and CDR2 FQGNSA. The CDR3 is 16 residues long. J was trimmed by 14 bases and V by 5 bases; bases with no gene match: 18.

This clonotype was seen many times. This sequence joins TRBV6-2 or TRBV6-3 and TRBJ2-1; a possible D gene is TRBD1 (6 bases). This CDR3 spans 20 amino acids. V was cut by 0 bases and J by 4 bases, with 25 bases left in between. Per the germline V gene, CDR1 is MNHEY and CDR2 is SVGEGT. CDR3 DNA: TGTGCCAGCAGTTACTCGACCTTTAGGTCGACAGCGCAGGGGTACAATGAGCAGTTCTTC. Residues: CASSYSTFRSTAQGYNEQFF.

In its sample, this clonotype was seen many times. This chain connects TRBV20-1 to TRBJ2-1; TRBD2 matches at 8 bases. With V trimmed by 3 bases and J by 9 bases, 10 bases remained unmatched. Germline lookup yields CDR1 DFQATT and CDR2 SNEGSKA (reference sequence). The CDR3 loop spans 14 amino acids. CDR3 nucleotides: TGCAGTGCTAGTGGAAGCGGGAGAGGGGCTGAGCAGTTCTTC. Residues: CSASGSGRGAEQFF.

This clonotype was counted ten times or more. The chain employs TRBV5-1 and TRBJ1-2; 10 positions match TRBD1. Germline assignment: CDR1 SGHRS and CDR2 YFSETQ. J lost 4 bases, V lost 4 bases, and 7 bases had no gene match. This CDR3 spans 15 amino acids. DNA for the CDR3: TGCGCCAGCAGCCGGACAGGGGGAAGTGTCTATGGCTACACCTTC. Protein: CASSRTGGSVYGYTF.

This clonotype was detected many times. CDR3 DNA: TGTGCCAGCAGCCAAGATTTTACAGGACAGCCCTCCTACGAGCAGTACTTC. Translated, it gives CASSQDFTGQPSYEQYF. The rearrangement links TRBV3-1 to TRBJ2-7, with a possible D match to TRBD1 (6 bases). The CDR3 extends over 17 amino acids. Per the germline V gene, CDR1 is LGHDT and CDR2 is YNNKEL (reference sequence). V was trimmed by 0 bases and J by 0 bases, leaving 15 bases between them.

This clonotype was seen many times. The gene calls are TRBV12-3 or TRBV12-4 and TRBJ1-6; 7 nucleotides agree with TRBD1. The ends lost 7 bases at V and 7 bases at J; junction bases unmatched: 19. This CDR3 comprises 18 residues. CDR3 nucleotide sequence: TGTGCCAGCACCCTTACTACGGACAGGTTTGCCCGGAATTCACCCCTCCACTTT. Protein sequence: CASTLTTDRFARNSPLHF.

This clonotype has at least ten counts. V usage is TRBV7-2 and J usage is TRBJ2-2; 14 bases are shared with TRBD2. The germline V gene has CDR1 SGHTA and CDR2 FQGNSA. CDR3 size: 19 residues. Unmatched junction bases numbered 10, after V lost 2 bases and J lost 5 bases. The CDR3 region is CASSLPPGLAGVGTGELFF. The CDR3 DNA reads as TGTGCCAGCAGCTTACCACCGGGACTAGCGGGAGTAGGGACCGGGGAGCTGTTTTTT.

This clonotype was counted many times. This chain links TRBV11-2 with TRBJ2-5; the D is unclear. V was clipped by 0 bases and J by 5 bases, with 7 bases between them. This CDR3 has 13 residues. Germline CDR1 and CDR2: SGHAT and FQNNGV. CDR3 sequence: CASSLEGLETQYF. The CDR3 coding sequence is TGTGCCAGCAGCTTAGAAGGGTTGGAGACCCAGTACTTC.

This clonotype was detected many times. Here the CDR3 DNA reads TGTGCCAGCAGTCAGTGGGGGGGCGCAAGGGGCTACACCTTC. Translation gives CASSQWGGARGYTF. V usage is TRBV28 and J usage is TRBJ1-2; possibly TRBD1 for D (6 bases). Germline V gives CDR1 MDHEN, CDR2 SYDVKM. V was clipped by 5 bases and J by 8 bases, with 18 bases between them. The CDR3 totals 14 residues.

The genes are TRBV11-2 and TRBJ1-2; 7 bases are a match to TRBD1. With 3 bases clipped from V and 7 bases from J, the junction kept 5 bases outside the gene matches. Per the germline V gene, CDR1 is SGHAT and CDR2 is FQNNGV. This CDR3 comprises 13 residues. The CDR3 here is CASSLEGAFGYTF. The CDR3 coding sequence is TGTGCCAGCAGCTTGGAGGGGGCATTTGGCTACACCTTC. Full variable domain (rest looked up from reference TRBV11-2 and TRBJ1-2): EAGVAQSPRYKIIEKRQSVAFWCNPISGHATLYWYQQILGQGPKLLIQFQNNGVVDDSQLPKDRFSAERLKGVDSTLKIQPAKLEDSAVYLCASSLEGAFGYTFGSGTRLTVV.

This clonotype was counted at least ten times. The chain recombines TRBV20-1 with TRBJ2-7; 9 bases fit TRBD2. The ends lost 5 bases at V and 3 bases at J; junction bases unmatched: 5. Germline CDR1 DFQATT, CDR2 SNEGSKA (reference sequence). This CDR3 contains 13 residues. The CDR3 DNA is TGCAGTGCTCACAGCGGGGGGAACTACGAGCAGTACTTC. This translates into CSAHSGGNYEQYF.

The sample holds many counts of this clonotype. The chain uses TRBV5-1 and TRBJ2-3; 7 bases are shared with TRBD2. Trimming cost V 0 bases and J 4 bases; bases outside gene matches: 5. CDR3 length: 15 residues. In germline, CDR1 is SGHRS, CDR2 YFSETQ. The CDR3 DNA reads TGCGCCAGCAGCTTGGAAGGGAGGGCGGCAGATACGCAGTATTTT. It specifies CASSLEGRAADTQYF.

This clonotype was picked up many times. The chain recombines TRBV28 with TRBJ2-2; D is perhaps TRBD1 (6 bases). Between the trimmed V and J ends, which lost 6 bases and 1 base, there was a span of 12 bases. The CDR3 spans 15 residues. The V gene's germline CDR1 is MDHEN and CDR2 SYDVKM. The CDR3 region is CASRGADRNTGELFF. As DNA, the CDR3 is TGTGCCAGCAGGGGGGCAGATCGGAACACCGGGGAGCTGTTTTTT.

The table lists this clonotype with many counts. This chain joins TRBV7-3 and TRBJ1-2; D ambiguous. Germline CDR1 reads SGHTA; CDR2 reads FQGTGA. The CDR3 is 14 amino acids. V was pared by 5 bases and J by 4 bases, with 14 bases between. For the CDR3, the DNA is TGTGCCAGCAGCCCGGACGGATCCCTCTATGGCTACACCTTC. Its translation: CASSPDGSLYGYTF. Together with reference TRBV7-3 and TRBJ1-2, the CDR3 gives the full variable domain: GAGVSQTPSNKVTEKGKYVELRCDPISGHTALYWYRQSLGQGPEFLIYFQGTGAADDSGLPNDRFFAVRPEGSVSTLKIQRTERGDSAVYLCASSPDGSLYGYTFGSGTRLTVV.

This clonotype was detected many times. This chain joins TRBV5-5 and TRBJ1-2; no clear D gene. Trimming left V 2 bases short and J 3 bases short, with 8 bases between. The germline V gene has CDR1 SGHKS and CDR2 YYEKEE (reference sequence). The CDR3 spans 13 residues. In DNA, the CDR3 is TGTGCCAGCAGCTTACTGGGCGACTATGGCTACACCTTC. Amino acids: CASSLLGDYGYTF.

J is TRBJ1-2 and V is TRBV20-1; 8 bases align to TRBD1. Germline assignment: CDR1 DFQATT and CDR2 SNEGSKA (reference sequence). This CDR3 spans 12 amino acids. V was pared by 4 bases and J by 8 bases, with 6 bases of the junction left unmatched. The CDR3: CSAKRTGRGYTF. DNA of the CDR3: TGCAGTGCTAAGAGGACAGGGCGAGGCTACACCTTC.

This clonotype was seen repeatedly, ten times or more. The J gene is TRBJ2-5, the V gene TRBV14, with 9 positions matching TRBD2. This CDR3 is built from 16 residues. Germline V lookup: CDR1 SGHDN, CDR2 FVKESK. V shed 3 bases and J 4 bases; nucleotides not matched to a gene: 9. CDR3 coding DNA: TGTGCCAGCAGCCACGGGTTTGGTAGCGGGAGAGAGACCCAGTACTTC. Protein sequence: CASSHGFGSGRETQYF.

This clonotype was seen many times. The chain links TRBV6-5 to TRBJ1-3; D gene unclear. The V gene's germline CDR1 is MNHEY and CDR2 SVGAGI. V shed 0 bases and J shed 0 bases, with 9 bases lying between them. CDR3 length: 16 amino acids. CDR3 coding DNA: TGTGCCAGCAGTTACTCGAGGGCGAGCTCTGGAAACACCATATATTTT. Translated, it gives CASSYSRASSGNTIYF.

This clonotype was counted at least ten times. The J gene is TRBJ2-2, the V gene TRBV10-1, with 8 bases lining up with TRBD2. This CDR3 is built from 15 residues. CDR1 and CDR2 (germline): WNHNN, SYGVQD (reference sequence). Trimming took 3 bases from V and 3 from J; bases not matched to a gene: 3. The CDR3 protein is CASSDREGDTGELFF. The CDR3, as DNA: TGCGCCAGCAGTGATCGGGAGGGGGACACCGGGGAGCTGTTTTTT.

This clonotype came up many times. The chain uses TRBV20-1 and TRBJ2-7; no definite D call. Germline V lookup: CDR1 DFQATT, CDR2 SNEGSKA (reference sequence). The CDR3 has 13 amino acids. DNA for the CDR3: TGCAGCGGTATGAACGGGCTATCCTACGAGCAGTACTTC. This sequence encodes CSGMNGLSYEQYF.

The chain has TRBV27 and TRBJ1-2; 9 nucleotides agree with TRBD1. Trimming cost V 2 bases and J 6 bases; bases outside gene matches: 7. Germline values: CDR1 MNHEY, CDR2 SMNVEV (reference sequence). This CDR3 has 15 residues. CDR3 residues: CASSLENRGRNGYTF. CDR3 in DNA: TGTGCCAGCAGTTTAGAGAACAGGGGGCGGAATGGCTACACCTTC.

This clonotype was counted at least ten times. The V gene is TRBV10-3, the J gene TRBJ1-5, with a possible D match to TRBD1 (5 bases). V dropped 4 bases and J dropped 7 bases, with 14 bases sitting between them. Germline values: CDR1 ENHRY, CDR2 SYGVKD. The CDR3 runs 14 residues. The CDR3: CAISVGEFGQPQHF. The CDR3 bases are TGTGCCATCAGTGTAGGGGAGTTCGGGCAGCCCCAGCATTTT.

This clonotype has a count of ten or more. This chain uses TRBV5-1 with TRBJ2-5; 7 bases align to TRBD1. Losses at the gene ends were 4 bases for V and 3 bases for J; bases not matched to a gene: 12. The CDR3 is 16 residues long. Germline loops: CDR1 SGHRS, CDR2 YFSETQ. Written as DNA, the CDR3 is TGCGCCAGCAGCCGGGGCTGGACAGGAGAGAAAGAGACCCAGTACTTC. The encoded protein is CASSRGWTGEKETQYF.